This T cell receptor beta chain was sequenced for a study of blood T cell repertoires in COVID-19. About the study: The study drew acute and convalescent COVID-19 samples from the United States, Italy and Spain.

Participant ages covered about 18 to 89 years across 24 US areas. In assigning cohorts, the study relied on participant-reported clinical history. V was clipped by 0 bases and J by 7 bases, with 13 bases between them. This CDR3 spans 15 amino acids. The germline V gene encodes CDR1 MNHEY and CDR2 SVGEGT. Original handling: Counts of nucleated cells, estimated from reference gene primer amplification, were obtained. Libraries were prepared by immunoSEQ multiplex PCR; TCRdb keeps only in-frame clonotypes and omits some of them. V, J and clone size were drawn from that table, and D and trimming were deduced from the DNA. Among about 140,000 clones, roughly 84% were seen once, and the ten largest hold about 5.5%.

Input material: PBMCs or T cells enriched from blood (not recorded which). The J gene is TRBJ1-5, the V gene TRBV6-2 or TRBV6-3, with D perhaps matching TRBD1 (5 bases). The sequence came from a man between 40 and 49 years old with acute COVID-19. The CDR3 DNA is TGTGCCAGCAGTTACTCGATCGCAGGGCAGCAGCCCCAGCATTTT. It translates to CASSYSIAGQQPQHF.